This TCR beta chain comes out of a study of regulatory T cells in long-lasting Graves disease. Study conclusions and caveats: Patients with persistent Graves' had lower TCR diversity than newly diagnosed patients.

HTBI primers from iRepertoire and Arm-PCR of CDR3 regions yielded the TCR beta libraries. TCRdb passed the multiplex PCR reads through MiXCR, listing each CDR3 protein once. The data show fewer than 400,000 distinct CDR3 sequences, roughly 18% seen once. Germline V gene data show CDR1 as DFQATT and CDR2 as SNEGSKA (reference sequence). The CDR3 has 12 residues. This clonotype has just a few counts. Antigen specificity is unknown. Time point in this sample: newly diagnosed GD, antithyroid drugs for less than 3 months. PBMCs provided the RNA from which the TCR library was made. The source of this sequence is a female donor with Graves disease. V usage is TRBV20-1 and J usage is TRBJ2-5; possible D gene TRBD2, 6 bases. Judging by the DNA end, TRBJ2-7 fits better; the J call may be wrong. Sequencing was performed on peripheral blood mononuclear cells (PBMCs), taken at new diagnosis, from a patient treated with antithyroid drugs. CDR3 sequence reads: CSASGSSSEQYF. The CDR3 coding sequence is TGCAGTGCTAGCGGGAGTAGCTCCGAGCAGTACTTC.